The text below deals with one TCR beta chain. The target of this receptor is not known. It has no much larger one-base neighbor in the sample; base qualities were not kept. CDR1 MNHNY and CDR2 SVGAGI were looked up in the germline V gene (reference sequence). The CDR3 spans 16 residues, from the cysteine through the phenylalanine. The read is trimmed to its CDR3 DNA, 48 bases read in frame from base 1. V is trimmed back by 7 bases and J by 1 base, and the junction contains 9 bases that no gene match accounts for. The immunoSEQ Assay, a bias-controlled multiplex PCR, was used to amplify TCRbeta CDR3 regions from genomic DNA. On the authors' methods: Nucleated cell counts per sample were estimated from amplification of reference gene primers within the assay. Sequence reads were collapsed and filtered to measure the absolute abundance of every unique TCRbeta CDR3 rearrangement. For each sample, productive Simpson clonality was calculated as the square root of Simpson's diversity index over productive rearrangements. TCRdb provides this immuneACCESS table in a form limited to in-frame rearrangements. Some clones are lacking; in checked studies, under half of them reflect an unresolved V gene, and why the rest are absent is not known. The D gene and trimming were derived from the DNA, and the V and J assignments and clone size from that table. The sample table lists 250,000 or so clones, about 88% of them with a count of one. The ten largest clones represent around 6.3% of the sample.

The data stem from a study of blood T cell repertoires in COVID-19 (dated by TCRdb to the early 2020s). Regarding the study in general: The collaborator samples originated in the United States, Italy and Spain and spanned the acute and convalescent phases of COVID-19. The material from the prospective study consisted of cDNA or gDNA derived from T cells, B-cell-depleted T cells, or PBMCs. Deeply sampled blood TCRbeta repertoires from subjects exposed to, actively infected with, or recovered from COVID-19 were included in the dataset. The repertoires were released in a freely available public database meant as a resource for research on the immune response to SARS-CoV-2. Samples came from the ongoing ImmuneRACE study (first 160 participants) plus 1,254 subjects from 6 global collaborators. The sample metadata nearly always contained a de-identified subject ID, COVID-19 status, age in years and sex. Where available, HLA class I and class II types were taken from metadata supplied by the sample provider and were not determined by assay-based typing. Overall results and qualifications from the work: The amount of clinical and demographic metadata varied by source and participant and was provided uncurated.

Enrolling through a virtual design, the prospective study's participants ranged in age from roughly 18 to 89 years and lived across 24 United States geographic areas. In the prospective study, cohorts were assigned on the basis of participant-reported clinical history obtained from a screening survey and a study questionnaire. Exposed participants were defined as having been in contact with someone with a PCR-confirmed or clinician-diagnosed COVID-19 case within 2 weeks of study entry. Mobile phlebotomists in the prospective study collected whole blood, serum and a nasopharyngeal or oropharyngeal swab from every participant. Additional blood draws and questionnaires over an approximately two-month period could optionally be provided by prospective study participants. Blood samples from the prospective study were shipped frozen or at room temperature prior to DNA extraction.

The sample taken for sequencing was PBMCs or T cells enriched from blood (not recorded which). This TCR was sampled from a woman between 50 and 59 years old who had been exposed to COVID-19. The receptor chain draws on TRBV6-6 and TRBJ2-3; TRBD2 fits 9 bases in the junction. The CDR3 amino acid sequence is: CASTYAGGQGTDTQYF. The DNA sequence is as follows: TGTGCCAGCACCTACGCGGGGGGGCAGGGCACAGATACGCAGTATTTT.